This record concerns one T cell receptor beta chain sequence. The sample originates from a study of OX40 agonist ivuxolimab in advanced cancers. Study overall: Patients were dosed with the agonistic anti-OX40 (CD134) antibody ivuxolimab. Partial responses occurred in Three dose-escalation patients, one with hepatocellular carcinoma and two with cutaneous melanoma.

Germline-derived CDR1 and CDR2 are SGHDT and YYEEEE. V lost 1 base, J lost 1 base, and 5 bases lay in between. There are 13 residues in the CDR3. Only in-frame clones appear in the TCRdb table, and some are missing; sequencing was by immunoSEQ multiplex PCR. The sample contains approximately 62,000 clones, around 92% of which appear only once. Patients were excluded for autoimmune disease history or systemic immunosuppression. Sequencing was performed on CD4+ or CD8+ T cells sorted from blood, taken in a trial of the OX40 agonist ivuxolimab. The sequence came from an adult with an advanced solid tumor such as melanoma, head and neck, liver or kidney cancer. The genes are TRBV5-6 and TRBJ1-1; tentative D call: TRBD1 (5 bases). The CDR3 nucleotides are TGTGCCAGCAGCTTGCAGGGGAACACTGAAGCTTTCTTT. Its protein is CASSLQGNTEAFF.